Presented here are 20 T cell receptor beta chains from one specimen sequenced in a study of patients and donors after allogeneic stem cell transplantation. TCRdb used MiXCR to reprocess the RT-PCR reads, holding one entry per CDR3 protein. Here the sample spans approximately 200,000 distinct CDR3 sequences, approximately 14% being singletons. The sequencing sample was made of blood, either unsorted or a sorted T cell fraction (not recorded which). All receptors come from a human donor who was either an allogeneic HSCT recipient or a stem cell or donor lymphocyte infusion donor (not recorded which). It is not recorded whose cells these are; they may come from a transplant donor.

This clonotype was counted between two and nine times. This sequence joins TRBV5-6 and TRBJ1-2; 8 positions match TRBD1. Germline CDR1 SGHDT, CDR2 YYEEEE. CDR3 length: 13 amino acids. With 4 bases clipped from V and 8 bases from J, the junction kept 7 bases outside the gene matches. The CDR3 bases are TGTGCCAGCAGCCTGGACAGGGCTTGGGGCTACACCTTC. Translation gives CASSLDRAWGYTF. Filled out from reference TRBV5-6 and TRBJ1-2, the complete variable domain reads DAGVTQSPTHLIKTRGQQVTLRCSPKSGHDTVSWYQQALGQGPQFIFQYYEEEERQRGNFPDRFSGHQFPNYSSELNVNALLLGDSALYLCASSLDRAWGYTFGSGTRLTVV.

This clonotype turned up a few times. The V and J genes are TRBV24-1 and TRBJ1-1, with D uncertain. The ends were cut back, 5 bases at V and 2 bases at J, with 8 bases in the middle. This CDR3 has 13 amino acids. In germline, CDR1 is KGHDR, CDR2 SFDVKD. CDR3 nucleotide sequence: TGTGCCACCAGTGTCCGGGCCAACACTGAAGCTTTCTTT. It encodes CATSVRANTEAFF.

The J gene is TRBJ2-3, the V gene TRBV9; unclear D gene. This CDR3 has 14 amino acids. CDR1 is SGDLS, CDR2 YYNGEE, per germline. V lost 0 bases and J lost 0, with 5 bases in between. The CDR3 is CASSVGVSTDTQYF. DNA of the CDR3: TGTGCCAGCAGCGTAGGTGTCAGCACAGATACGCAGTATTTT.

The gene calls are TRBV4-1 and TRBJ1-2; D unresolved. Trimming stripped 1 base from V and 2 bases from J, with 11 bases between. Germline-derived CDR1 and CDR2 are MGHRA and YSYEKL. This CDR3 is 15 amino acids long. The CDR3 region has the DNA TGCGCCAGCAGCCAAGGGCTTACACAGAACTATGGCTACACCTTC. Residues: CASSQGLTQNYGYTF.

This clonotype was seen a few times. The V and J genes are TRBV20-1 and TRBJ1-1, with D uncertain. The germline V gene encodes CDR1 DFQATT and CDR2 SNEGSKA (reference sequence). V shed 6 bases and J shed 1 base, with 15 bases lying between them. CDR3 length equals 14 residues. The CDR3 nucleotides are TGCAGTGCCCCAAAACCAGGCTCGAACACTGAAGCTTTCTTT. It encodes CSAPKPGSNTEAFF.

This clonotype came up a few times. CDR3 protein: CASSHNRGLGSPLHF. CDR3 in DNA: TGTGCCAGCAGCCATAACAGGGGGCTAGGTTCACCCCTCCACTTT. This chain uses TRBV7-2 with TRBJ1-6; 9 bases map to TRBD1. From germline, CDR1 is SGHTA and CDR2 FQGNSA. Trimming removed 5 bases from V and 9 bases from J; junction bases left unmatched: 8. The CDR3 has 15 residues.

The V call is TRBV3-1, the J call TRBJ1-2; weak D call: TRBD1 (5 bases). V dropped 3 bases and J dropped 7 bases, with 21 bases sitting between them. Germline CDR1 is LGHDT and CDR2 is YNNKEL (reference sequence). The CDR3 is 16 amino acids. Here the CDR3 reads CASSQGGPRTLGGYTF. CDR3 sequence (DNA): TGTGCCAGCAGCCAGGGGGGACCCAGGACCCTCGGTGGCTACACCTTC.

The J gene is TRBJ1-4, the V gene TRBV19; 8 nucleotides align to TRBD1. The germline V gene encodes CDR1 LNHDA and CDR2 SQIVND (reference sequence). The CDR3 covers 14 residues. V was clipped by 7 bases and J by 8 bases; unmatched bases: 9. In DNA, the CDR3 is TGTGCCAGTACCAAAGACAGGGGTTTAGAAAAACTGTTTTTT. Its translation: CASTKDRGLEKLFF.

This clonotype was seen a handful of times. V usage is TRBV20-1 and J usage is TRBJ2-5; no reliable D call. The germline CDR1 and CDR2 sequences are DFQATT and SNEGSKA (reference sequence). The V end was cut by 6 bases, the J end by 5 bases, with 16 bases between. The CDR3 is 13 amino acids. Here the CDR3 reads CSAPVGSRETQYF. The CDR3 DNA is TGCAGTGCCCCGGTGGGGTCTCGGGAGACCCAGTACTTC.

This clonotype was counted only a few times. The V gene is TRBV29-1, the J gene TRBJ2-7; D is unclear. Trimming removed 4 bases at V and 1 base at J, with 8 bases between. CDR3 size: 12 residues. From germline, CDR1 is SQVTM and CDR2 ANQGSEA. The CDR3 sequence: CSVVKGSYEQYF. CDR3 coding DNA: TGCAGCGTTGTCAAAGGATCCTACGAGCAGTACTTC.

The gene calls are TRBV18 and TRBJ1-5; D uncertain. The CDR3 totals 14 residues. CDR1 and CDR2 from the germline V gene are KGHSH and LQKENI. Trimming shortened V by 2 bases and J by 8 bases, and 13 bases separated the two germline ends. CDR3 nucleotide sequence: TGTGCCAGCTCACCATCGGCGGGCACGGAGCCCCAGCATTTT. Protein product: CASSPSAGTEPQHF.

This clonotype was detected only a few times. The chain is built from TRBV5-1 and TRBJ2-1, with D uncertain. Between the trimmed V and J ends, which lost 4 bases and 10 bases, there was a span of 12 bases. The V gene's germline CDR1 is SGHRS and CDR2 YFSETQ. There are 12 residues in the CDR3. CDR3 amino acids: CASSPRSQEQFF. Here the CDR3 DNA reads TGCGCCAGCAGCCCCAGATCACAGGAGCAGTTCTTC. Filled out from reference TRBV5-1 and TRBJ2-1, the complete variable domain reads KAGVTQTPRYLIKTRGQQVTLSCSPISGHRSVSWYQQTPGQGLQFLFEYFSETQRNKGNFPGRFSGRQFSNSRSEMNVSTLELGDSALYLCASSPRSQEQFFGPGTRLTVL.

A few counts support this clonotype. The chain joins TRBV7-2 to TRBJ2-3; D possibly corresponds to TRBD2 (5 bases). In germline, CDR1 is SGHTA, CDR2 FQGNSA. This CDR3 comprises 14 residues. V lost 5 bases to trimming and J lost 5 bases, with 14 bases between them. CDR3 nucleotides: TGTGCCAGCAGCGCCTTAACTAGGAGAGATACGCAGTATTTT. This sequence encodes CASSALTRRDTQYF.

The chain couples TRBV3-1 to TRBJ2-3; 14 positions match TRBD2. CDR1 and CDR2 from the germline V gene are LGHDT and YNNKEL (reference sequence). V was pared by 5 bases and J by 6 bases, with 7 bases of the junction left unmatched. The CDR3 sequence is 16 residues long. The CDR3 protein is CASSAGTSGSRDTQYF. The CDR3 nucleotides are TGTGCCAGCAGCGCAGGGACTAGCGGGAGTAGGGATACGCAGTATTTT.

This clonotype was seen a few times. The junction and the germline gene differ at one end; a read error may be behind it. V and J are TRBV6-1 and TRBJ2-1, with D hard to call. Per germline, CDR1 MNHNS and CDR2 SASEGT. CDR3 size: 15 residues. In nucleotides, the CDR3 is TGTGCCAGCAGTAAAGCGCCTAGAGAGGCCAATGAGCAGTTCTTC. Its translation: CASSKAPREANEQFF.

This clonotype came up many times. The V and J genes are TRBV24-1 and TRBJ1-2; D is uncertain. In germline, CDR1 is KGHDR, CDR2 SFDVKD. This CDR3 spans 15 amino acids. The V and J ends lost 2 bases and 0 bases respectively, with 9 bases between them. The CDR3 here is CATSDSSIANYGYTF. CDR3 DNA sequence: TGTGCCACCAGTGATTCTTCAATAGCTAACTATGGCTACACCTTC.

The gene calls are TRBV2 and TRBJ2-1; 14 nucleotides agree with TRBD2. The ends lost 6 bases at V and 3 bases at J; junction bases unmatched: 7. This CDR3 has 17 amino acids. Germline CDR1 and CDR2: SNHLY and FYNNEI. CDR3 in DNA: TGTGCCAGCAGCCCTCCAGGACTAGCGGGAGGCTACAATGAGCAGTTCTTC. This codes for CASSPPGLAGGYNEQFF.

To note about this clonotype: A read error may explain this, as a much larger clone is one base away. The chain uses TRBV4-3 and TRBJ2-1; D perhaps matches TRBD2 (5 bases). The CDR3 covers 16 residues. The germline CDR1 and CDR2 sequences are LGHNA and YSLEER. CDR3 DNA sequence: TGCGCCAGCAGCCGGACTGACGGGGTCTCCTACAATGAGCAGATCTTC. It is translated as CASSRTDGVSYNEQIF.

The chain recombines TRBV7-2 with TRBJ1-3; D is undetermined. V was pared by 3 bases and J by 6 bases, with 12 bases between. Germline lookup yields CDR1 SGHTA and CDR2 FQGNSA. The CDR3 consists of 14 residues. The DNA for the CDR3 is TGTGCCAGCAGCTTCGGGGTGTTGGAAAACACCATATATTTT. Translating it yields CASSFGVLENTIYF. Full variable domain (rest looked up from reference TRBV7-2 and TRBJ1-3): GAGVSQSPSNKVTEKGKDVELRCDPISGHTALYWYRQSLGQGLEFLIYFQGNSAPDKSGLPSDRFSAERTGGSVSTLTIQRTQQEDSAVYLCASSFGVLENTIYFGEGSWLTVV.

This clonotype came up a few times. The chain is built from TRBV20-1 and TRBJ2-7, with 9 bases matching TRBD2. Germline V gene lookup returns CDR1 DFQATT and CDR2 SNEGSKA (reference sequence). J lost 0 bases, V lost 3 bases, and 12 bases had no gene match. The CDR3 contains 17 residues. This CDR3 is CSASKLAGSESSYEQYF. CDR3 nucleotide sequence: TGCAGTGCTAGTAAGCTAGCGGGATCGGAGAGCTCCTACGAGCAGTACTTC.